The 10 T cell receptor beta chains below come from one sample, sequenced in a study of blood T cells in healthy people across ages. A sample-barcoded 5' primer and a J-beta primer mix were used in a second PCR of about 7 to 12 cycles. One entry per CDR3 protein results from TCRdb running MiXCR on the 5' RACE reads. The sample lists some 1.5 million distinct CDR3 sequences, 25% to 30% occurring once. The sample consisted of blood. The receptors were sampled from a woman aged 25 to 45 in good health.

The chain is built from TRBV20-1 and TRBJ1-6; the D gene is possibly TRBD1 (6 bases). CDR1 is DFQATT, CDR2 SNEGSKA, per germline (reference sequence). V shed 6 bases and J shed 5 bases, with 14 bases lying between them. The CDR3 is 14 residues long. The CDR3 protein is CSAVRGANNSPLHF. The CDR3 DNA reads TGCAGTGCCGTCCGGGGGGCTAATAATTCACCCCTCCACTTT.

This clonotype appeared many times. CDR3 protein: CASSLGEVAGVPYEQYF. The CDR3 DNA follows: TGCGCCAGCAGCTTGGGTGAGGTAGCGGGGGTTCCCTACGAGCAGTACTTC. V usage is TRBV5-1 and J usage is TRBJ2-7; 9 nucleotides line up with TRBD2. V trimming: 0 bases; J trimming: 2 bases; junction bases outside the gene matches: 9. The V gene's germline CDR1 is SGHRS and CDR2 YFSETQ. The length of the CDR3 is 17 residues.

This clonotype has a handful of counts. This rearrangement joins TRBV6-5 to TRBJ1-2; possible D gene TRBD1, 5 bases. The germline V gene encodes CDR1 MNHEY and CDR2 SVGAGI. The CDR3 covers 12 residues. V lost 4 bases and J 8 bases, leaving 11 bases between the germline ends. CDR3 sequence reads: CASSSWAGGYTF. CDR3 in DNA: TGTGCCAGCAGTTCGTGGGCAGGGGGCTACACCTTC.

This clonotype was detected many times. The CDR3 bases are TGCGCCAGCAGCCAAGGGAGGGGGAATAGCGGGGCCAACGAGCAGTACTTC. This encodes CASSQGRGNSGANEQYF. The J gene is TRBJ2-7, the V gene TRBV4-1; 8 bases fit TRBD2. The trim removed 1 base at V and 5 bases at J, leaving 13 bases unmatched. Looked up from germline, CDR1 is MGHRA and CDR2 is YSYEKL. The CDR3 loop spans 17 amino acids.

This clonotype was found many times. This chain links TRBV4-3 with TRBJ2-7; maybe TRBD1 (6 bases). CDR1 is LGHNA, CDR2 YSLEER, per germline. Trimming took off 2 bases at V and 4 bases at J, with 21 bases between the two ends. The CDR3 contains 17 residues. The CDR3 loop reads CASSQRVGGDLTYEQYF. Written as DNA, the CDR3 is TGCGCCAGCAGCCAAAGGGTAGGGGGAGACCTCACTTACGAGCAGTACTTC.

This clonotype was seen repeatedly, ten times or more. The chain employs TRBV5-1 and TRBJ2-5; D unclear. The V and J ends lost 0 bases and 7 bases respectively, with 13 bases between them. The CDR3 runs to 14 residues. Germline values: CDR1 SGHRS, CDR2 YFSETQ. Written as DNA, the CDR3 is TGCGCCAGCAGCTTGGTGCCAGACCTTAGGACCCAGTACTTC. Translating gives CASSLVPDLRTQYF.

The chain uses TRBV20-1 and TRBJ1-2; possible D gene TRBD1, 5 bases. The CDR3 has 13 amino acids. V was trimmed by 5 bases and J by 7 bases, leaving 17 bases between them. Germline loops: CDR1 DFQATT, CDR2 SNEGSKA (reference sequence). CDR3 residues: CSAQGERGGGYTF. The CDR3 nucleotides read TGCAGTGCTCAAGGAGAAAGGGGCGGTGGCTACACCTTC.

This clonotype was recorded only once. At one of its ends the junction is not consistent with the germline gene, which may arise from a read error. The V gene is TRBV19, the J gene TRBJ2-3, with a possible D match to TRBD2 (5 bases). The germline V gene has CDR1 LNHDA and CDR2 SQIVND (reference sequence). The CDR3 is 18 residues long. The chain's CDR3 is CASSLRPGIGSLGDTLYF. In DNA, the CDR3 is TGTGCCAGTAGTTTAAGGCCCGGGATCGGCAGCCTCGGAGATACGCTGTATTTT.

The V call is TRBV10-3, the J call TRBJ2-7, with D perhaps matching TRBD1 (6 bases). Germline CDR1 reads ENHRY; CDR2 reads SYGVKD. V lost 3 bases to trimming and J lost 6 bases, with 9 bases between them. The CDR3 contains 12 residues. CDR3 in amino acids: CAISERGSEQYF. The DNA of the CDR3 is TGTGCCATCAGTGAAAGGGGGTCCGAGCAGTACTTC.

The V gene is TRBV6-6, the J gene TRBJ2-2, with D perhaps TRBD2 (7 bases). V was clipped by 8 bases and J by 1 base, with 14 bases between them. CDR3 size: 15 residues. The germline V gene has CDR1 MNHNY and CDR2 SVGAGI (reference sequence). Here the CDR3 DNA reads TGTGCCAGCCTGCGGGGGCCACTGAACACCGGGGAGCTGTTTTTT. Amino acid sequence: CASLRGPLNTGELFF.